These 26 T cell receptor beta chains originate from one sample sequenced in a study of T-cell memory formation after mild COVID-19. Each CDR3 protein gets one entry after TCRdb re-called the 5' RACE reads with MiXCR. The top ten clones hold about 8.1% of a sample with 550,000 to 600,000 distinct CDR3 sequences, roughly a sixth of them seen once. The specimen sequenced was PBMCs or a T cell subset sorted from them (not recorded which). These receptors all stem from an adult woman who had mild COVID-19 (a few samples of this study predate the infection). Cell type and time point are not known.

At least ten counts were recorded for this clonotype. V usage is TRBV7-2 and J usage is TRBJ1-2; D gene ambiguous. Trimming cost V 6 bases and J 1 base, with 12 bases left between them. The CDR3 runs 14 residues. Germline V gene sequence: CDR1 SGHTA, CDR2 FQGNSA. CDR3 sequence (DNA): TGTGCCAGCAGACCCCCGACGGGTAACTATGGCTACACCTTC. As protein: CASRPPTGNYGYTF.

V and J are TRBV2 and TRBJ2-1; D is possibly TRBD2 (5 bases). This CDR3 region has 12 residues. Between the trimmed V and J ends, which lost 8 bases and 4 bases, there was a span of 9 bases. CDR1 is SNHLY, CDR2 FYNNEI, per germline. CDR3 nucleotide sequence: TGTGCCAGCGCACTAGATTACAATGAGCAGTTCTTC. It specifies CASALDYNEQFF.

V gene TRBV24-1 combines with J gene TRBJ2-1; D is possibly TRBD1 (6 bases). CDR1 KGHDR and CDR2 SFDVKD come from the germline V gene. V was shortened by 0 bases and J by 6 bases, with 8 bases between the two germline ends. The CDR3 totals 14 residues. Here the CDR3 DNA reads TGTGCCACCAGTGATTTGCCAGGGGTCAATGAGCAGTTCTTC. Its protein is CATSDLPGVNEQFF.

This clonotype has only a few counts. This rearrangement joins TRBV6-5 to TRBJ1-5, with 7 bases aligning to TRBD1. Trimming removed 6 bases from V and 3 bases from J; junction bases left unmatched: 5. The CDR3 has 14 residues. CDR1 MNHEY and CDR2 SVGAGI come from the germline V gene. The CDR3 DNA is TGTGCCAGCAGACCCGGACAGGCCAATCAGCCCCAGCATTTT. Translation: CASRPGQANQPQHF.

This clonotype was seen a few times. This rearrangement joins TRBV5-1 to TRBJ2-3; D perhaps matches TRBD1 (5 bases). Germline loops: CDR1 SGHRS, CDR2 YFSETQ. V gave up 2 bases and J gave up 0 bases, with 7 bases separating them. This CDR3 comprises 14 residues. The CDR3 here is CASSFTGSTDTQYF. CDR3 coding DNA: TGCGCCAGCAGCTTTACAGGCAGCACAGATACGCAGTATTTT.

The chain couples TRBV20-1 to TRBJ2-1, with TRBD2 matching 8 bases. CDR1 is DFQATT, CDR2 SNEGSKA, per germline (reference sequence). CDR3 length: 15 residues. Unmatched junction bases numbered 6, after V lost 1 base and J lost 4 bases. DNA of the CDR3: TGCAGTGCTAGAGCCCGGATAGCGGGATACAATGAGCAGTTCTTC. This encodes CSARARIAGYNEQFF.

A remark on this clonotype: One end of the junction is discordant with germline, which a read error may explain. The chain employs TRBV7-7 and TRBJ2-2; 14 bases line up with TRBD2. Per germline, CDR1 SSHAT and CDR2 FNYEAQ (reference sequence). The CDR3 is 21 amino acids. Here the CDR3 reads CASSLGELGTSGSWPAGELFF. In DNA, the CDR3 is TGTGCTAGCAGCTTAGGAGAGCTCGGGACTAGCGGGAGTTGGCCCGCCGGGGAGCTGTTTTTT.

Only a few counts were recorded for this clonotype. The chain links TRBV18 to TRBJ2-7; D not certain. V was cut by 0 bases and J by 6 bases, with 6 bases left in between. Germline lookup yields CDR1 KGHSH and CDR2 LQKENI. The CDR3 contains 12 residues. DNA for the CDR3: TGTGCCAGCTCACCACCGGGTCGCGAGCAGTACTTC. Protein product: CASSPPGREQYF.

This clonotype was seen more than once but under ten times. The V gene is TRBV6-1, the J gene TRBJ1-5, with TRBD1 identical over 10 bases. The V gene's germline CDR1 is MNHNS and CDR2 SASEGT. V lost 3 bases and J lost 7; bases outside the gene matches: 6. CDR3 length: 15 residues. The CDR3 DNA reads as TGTGCCAGCAGTGAGACAGGGGGCGATGAACAGCCCCAGCATTTT. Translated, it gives CASSETGGDEQPQHF.

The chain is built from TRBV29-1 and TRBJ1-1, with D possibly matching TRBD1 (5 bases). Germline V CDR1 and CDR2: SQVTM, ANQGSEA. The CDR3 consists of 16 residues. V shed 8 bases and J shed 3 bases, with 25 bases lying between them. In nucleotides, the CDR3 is TGCAGCATCCGGACCGCACTCCGGGGGTGGGACACTGAAGCTTTCTTT. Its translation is CSIRTALRGWDTEAFF. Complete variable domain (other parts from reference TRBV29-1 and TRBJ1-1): SAVISQKPSRDICQRGTSLTIQCQVDSQVTMMFWYRQQPGQSLTLIATANQGSEATYESGFVIDKFPISRPNLTFSTLTVSNMSPEDSSIYLCSIRTALRGWDTEAFFGQGTRLTVV.

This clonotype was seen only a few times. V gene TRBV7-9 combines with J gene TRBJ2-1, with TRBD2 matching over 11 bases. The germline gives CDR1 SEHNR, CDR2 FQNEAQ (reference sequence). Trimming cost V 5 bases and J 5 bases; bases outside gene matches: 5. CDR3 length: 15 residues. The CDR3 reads CASSHQGLADNEQFF. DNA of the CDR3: TGTGCCAGCAGCCACCAGGGACTAGCGGACAATGAGCAGTTCTTC.

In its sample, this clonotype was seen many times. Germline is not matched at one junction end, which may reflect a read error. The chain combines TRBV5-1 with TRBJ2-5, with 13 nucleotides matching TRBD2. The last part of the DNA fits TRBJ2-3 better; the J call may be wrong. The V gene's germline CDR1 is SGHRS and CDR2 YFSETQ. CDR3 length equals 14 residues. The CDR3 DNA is TGTGCCAGCAGCCCCGGGACTAGCGGGGAGACGCAGTATTTT. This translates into CASSPGTSGETQYF.

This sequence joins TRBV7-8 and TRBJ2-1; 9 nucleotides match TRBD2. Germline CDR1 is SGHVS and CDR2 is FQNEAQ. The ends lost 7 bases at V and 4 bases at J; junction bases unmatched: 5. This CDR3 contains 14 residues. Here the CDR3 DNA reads TGTGCCAGCATTGCGGGACTAGCATACAATGAGCAGTTCTTC. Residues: CASIAGLAYNEQFF.

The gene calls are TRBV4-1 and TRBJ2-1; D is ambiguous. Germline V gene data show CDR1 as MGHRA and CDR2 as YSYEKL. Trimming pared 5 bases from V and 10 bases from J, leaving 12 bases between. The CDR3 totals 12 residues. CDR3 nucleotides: TGCGCCAGCAGCGCAAGTTCGAGGGAGCAGTTCTTC. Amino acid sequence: CASSASSREQFF.

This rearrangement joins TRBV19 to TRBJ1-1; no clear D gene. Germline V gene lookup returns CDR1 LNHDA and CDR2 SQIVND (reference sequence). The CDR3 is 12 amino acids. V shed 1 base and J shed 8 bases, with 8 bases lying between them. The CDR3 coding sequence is TGTGCCAGTAGTATAGGGCTTAGGGAAGCTTTCTTT. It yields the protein CASSIGLREAFF.

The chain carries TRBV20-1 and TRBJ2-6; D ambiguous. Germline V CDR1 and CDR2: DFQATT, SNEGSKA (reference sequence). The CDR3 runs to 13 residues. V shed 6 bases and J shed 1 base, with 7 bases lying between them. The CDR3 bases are TGCAGTGCCCTAAAATCTGGGGCCAACGTCCTGACTTTC. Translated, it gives CSALKSGANVLTF.

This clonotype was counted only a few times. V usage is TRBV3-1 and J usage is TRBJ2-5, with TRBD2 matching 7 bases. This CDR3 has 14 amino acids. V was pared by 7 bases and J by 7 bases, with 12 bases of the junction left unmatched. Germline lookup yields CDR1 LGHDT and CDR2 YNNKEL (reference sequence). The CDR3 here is CASTPPSASGTQYF. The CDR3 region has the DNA TGTGCCAGCACCCCACCGTCGGCTAGCGGGACCCAGTACTTC.

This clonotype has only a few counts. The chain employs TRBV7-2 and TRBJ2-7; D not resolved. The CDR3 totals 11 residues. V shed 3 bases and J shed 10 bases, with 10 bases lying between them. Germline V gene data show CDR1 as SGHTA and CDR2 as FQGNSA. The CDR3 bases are TGTGCCAGCAGCTTCAACCTGGCCCAGTACTTC. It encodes CASSFNLAQYF.

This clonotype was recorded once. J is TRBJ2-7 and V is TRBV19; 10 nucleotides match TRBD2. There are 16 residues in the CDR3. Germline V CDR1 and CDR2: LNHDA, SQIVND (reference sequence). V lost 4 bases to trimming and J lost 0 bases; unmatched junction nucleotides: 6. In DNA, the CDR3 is TGTGCCAGTAGTACGCAAGCGGGAGGGCCCTCCTACGAGCAGTACTTC. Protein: CASSTQAGGPSYEQYF.

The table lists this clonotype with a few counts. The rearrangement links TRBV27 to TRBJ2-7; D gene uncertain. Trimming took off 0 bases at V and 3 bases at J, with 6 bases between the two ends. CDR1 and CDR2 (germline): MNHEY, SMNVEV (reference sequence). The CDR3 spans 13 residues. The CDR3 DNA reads TGTGCCAGCAGTTTATCCCCATACTACGAGCAGTACTTC. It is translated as CASSLSPYYEQYF.

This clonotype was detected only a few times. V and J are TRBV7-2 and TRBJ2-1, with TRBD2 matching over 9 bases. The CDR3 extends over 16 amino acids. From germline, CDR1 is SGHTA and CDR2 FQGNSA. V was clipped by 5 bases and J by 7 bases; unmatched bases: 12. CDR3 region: CASSPPGGTSLNEQFF. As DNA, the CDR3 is TGTGCCAGCAGCCCGCCAGGTGGGACTAGCTTGAATGAGCAGTTCTTC.

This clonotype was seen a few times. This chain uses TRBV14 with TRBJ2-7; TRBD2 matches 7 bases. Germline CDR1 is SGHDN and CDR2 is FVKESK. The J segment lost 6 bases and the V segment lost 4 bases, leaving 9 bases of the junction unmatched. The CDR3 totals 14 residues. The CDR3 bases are TGTGCCAGCAGCCTGACTAGCATCGGAGTCGAGCAGTACTTC. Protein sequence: CASSLTSIGVEQYF.

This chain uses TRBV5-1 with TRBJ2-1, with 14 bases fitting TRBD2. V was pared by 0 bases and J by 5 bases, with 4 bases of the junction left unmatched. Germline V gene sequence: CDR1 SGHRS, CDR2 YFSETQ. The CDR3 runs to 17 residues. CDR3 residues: CASSLGTSGRTHNEQFF. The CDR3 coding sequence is TGCGCCAGCAGCTTGGGGACTAGCGGGAGGACCCACAATGAGCAGTTCTTC.

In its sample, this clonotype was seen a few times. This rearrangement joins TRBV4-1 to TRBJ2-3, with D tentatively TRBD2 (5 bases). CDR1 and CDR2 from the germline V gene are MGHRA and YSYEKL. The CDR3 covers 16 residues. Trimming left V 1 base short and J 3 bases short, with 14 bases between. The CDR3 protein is CASSQGRPLGTDTQYF. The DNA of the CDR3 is TGCGCCAGCAGCCAAGGGAGGCCCCTGGGGACAGATACGCAGTATTTT.

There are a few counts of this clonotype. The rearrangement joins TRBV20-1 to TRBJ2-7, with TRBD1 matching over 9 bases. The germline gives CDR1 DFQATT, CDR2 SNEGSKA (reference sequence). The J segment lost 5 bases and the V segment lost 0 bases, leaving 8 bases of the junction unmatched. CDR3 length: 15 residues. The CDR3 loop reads CSARDLNTGGHEQYF. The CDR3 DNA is TGCAGTGCTAGAGATTTGAATACAGGGGGCCACGAGCAGTACTTC.

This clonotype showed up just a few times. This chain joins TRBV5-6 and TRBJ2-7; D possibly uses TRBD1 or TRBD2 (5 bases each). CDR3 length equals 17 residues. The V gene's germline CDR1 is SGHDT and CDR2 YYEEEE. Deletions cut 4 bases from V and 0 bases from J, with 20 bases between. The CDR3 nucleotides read TGTGCCAGCAGCCTTCCCCTCGGGGCAGTCAGCTCCTACGAGCAGTACTTC. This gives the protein CASSLPLGAVSSYEQYF. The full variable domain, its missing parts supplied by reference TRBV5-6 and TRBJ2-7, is DAGVTQSPTHLIKTRGQQVTLRCSPKSGHDTVSWYQQALGQGPQFIFQYYEEEERQRGNFPDRFSGHQFPNYSSELNVNALLLGDSALYLCASSLPLGAVSSYEQYFGPGTRLTVT.